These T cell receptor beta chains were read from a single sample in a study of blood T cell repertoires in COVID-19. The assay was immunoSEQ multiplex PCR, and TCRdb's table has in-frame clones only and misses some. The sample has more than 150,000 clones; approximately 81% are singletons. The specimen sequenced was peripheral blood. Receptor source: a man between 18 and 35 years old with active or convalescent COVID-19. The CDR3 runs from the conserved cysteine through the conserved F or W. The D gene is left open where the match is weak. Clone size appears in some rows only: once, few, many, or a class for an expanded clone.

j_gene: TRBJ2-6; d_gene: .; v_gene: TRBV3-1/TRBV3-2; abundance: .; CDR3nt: TGTGCCAGCAGCCAAGCCAGGGTAGGTGCTGGGGCCAACGTCCTGACTTTC; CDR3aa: CASSQARVGAGANVLTF
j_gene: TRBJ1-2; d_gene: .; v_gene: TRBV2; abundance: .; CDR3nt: TGTGCCAGCAGGGAACAGGGCAACTATGGCTACACCTTC; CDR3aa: CASREQGNYGYTF
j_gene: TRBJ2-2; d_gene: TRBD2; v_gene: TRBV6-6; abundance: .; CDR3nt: TGTGCCAGCAGCCGAATGGGCTTTAGCGGGAGAGGGGGCGGGGAGCTGTTTTTT; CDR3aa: CASSRMGFSGRGGGELFF
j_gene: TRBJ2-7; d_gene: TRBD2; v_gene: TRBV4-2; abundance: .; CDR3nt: TGTGCCAGCAGCCAAGGACTAGCGGGAACTTACGAGCAGTACTTC; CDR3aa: CASSQGLAGTYEQYF
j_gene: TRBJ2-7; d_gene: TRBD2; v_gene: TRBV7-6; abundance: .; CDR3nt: TGTGCCAGCAGCTTAGCGGCTAGCGGGTACTACGAGCAGTACTTC; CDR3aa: CASSLAASGYYEQYF
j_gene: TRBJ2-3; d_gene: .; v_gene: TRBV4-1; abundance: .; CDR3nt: TGCGCCAGCAGCCAACGGAGGACAGATACGCAGTATTTT; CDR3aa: CASSQRRTDTQYF
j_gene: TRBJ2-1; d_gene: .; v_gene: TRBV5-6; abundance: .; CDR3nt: TGTGCCAGCAGCCATGTACGAATAGCGGTGAGCTCCTACAATGAGCAGTTCTTC; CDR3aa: CASSHVRIAVSSYNEQFF
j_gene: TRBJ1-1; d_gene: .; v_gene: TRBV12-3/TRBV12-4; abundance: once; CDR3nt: TGTGCCAGCAGTTTAGGGGGGGGCACTGAAGCTTTCTTT; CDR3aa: CASSLGGGTEAFF
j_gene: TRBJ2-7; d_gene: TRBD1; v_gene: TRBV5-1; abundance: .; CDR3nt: TGCGCCAGCAGCTTGGAAGGGGGCCTTGCCTACGAGCAGTACTTC; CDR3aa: CASSLEGGLAYEQYF
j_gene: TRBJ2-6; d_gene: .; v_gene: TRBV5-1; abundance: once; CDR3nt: TGCGCCAGCAGGCGTGTTACTTCTGGGGCCAACGTCCTGACTTTC; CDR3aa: CASRRVTSGANVLTF
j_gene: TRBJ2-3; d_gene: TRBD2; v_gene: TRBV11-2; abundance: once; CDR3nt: TGTGCCAGCAGCTTAAACTCTCTAGCGGGGGGGGTTGATACGCAGTATTTT; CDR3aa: CASSLNSLAGGVDTQYF
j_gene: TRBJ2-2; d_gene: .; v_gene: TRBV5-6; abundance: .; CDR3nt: TGTGCCAGCAGCCGGGACTGGGGCACCGGGGAGCTGTTTTTT; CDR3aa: CASSRDWGTGELFF
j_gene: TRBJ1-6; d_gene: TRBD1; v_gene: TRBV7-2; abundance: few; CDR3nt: TGTGCCAGCAGCTCCCAGGGACAGGGGAATTCACCCCTCCACTTT; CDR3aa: CASSSQGQGNSPLHF
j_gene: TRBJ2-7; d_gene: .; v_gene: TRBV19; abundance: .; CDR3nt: TGTGCCAGTAGTATATCGGGCGGGTCTTACACCGAGCAGTACTTC; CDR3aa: CASSISGGSYTEQYF
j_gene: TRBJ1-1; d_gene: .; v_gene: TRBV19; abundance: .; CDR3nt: TGTGCCAGTAATATGGGGTCAGGGCTCACTGAAGCTTTCTTT; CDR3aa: CASNMGSGLTEAFF
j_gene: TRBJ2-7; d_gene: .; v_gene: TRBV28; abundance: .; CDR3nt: TGTGCCAGCACCTATCACAGGGCTCCCTACGAGCAGTACTTC; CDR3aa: CASTYHRAPYEQYF
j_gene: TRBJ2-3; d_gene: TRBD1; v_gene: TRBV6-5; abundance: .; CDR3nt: TGTGCCAGCAGCGCGGGACAGGGCGGAGATACGCAGTATTTT; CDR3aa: CASSAGQGGDTQYF
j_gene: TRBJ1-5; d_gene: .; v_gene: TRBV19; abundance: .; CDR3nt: TGTGCCAGCGAGCAGGGGTCGCAGCCCCAGCATTTT; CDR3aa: CASEQGSQPQHF